This T cell receptor (beta chain) stems from a study of T cells in Graves' hyperthyroidism and ophthalmopathy. TCR beta CDR3 sequences were amplified from RNA transcripts. The HTBI primer set served for first-round RT-PCR of the TCR CDR3. MiXCR, applied by TCRdb to the multiplex PCR reads, yields one record per CDR3 protein. This sample has 150,000 or so distinct CDR3 sequences, with roughly 23% found just once. Germline loops: CDR1 SGHTA, CDR2 FQGTGA. The CDR3 sequence is 13 residues long. Between the trimmed V and J ends, which lost 2 bases and 6 bases, there was a span of 5 bases. Patients were aged 18 to 65, had disease duration under 2 months, and had newly diagnosed hyperthyroidism. A patient was excluded if there was uncontrolled infection, other autoimmune disease, pregnancy or lactation. Study findings and constraints: The model predicted ophthalmopathy a median around seven months before onset.

Concerning this clonotype: The antigen is undetermined.

The clonotype was recovered from a woman aged 50 to 60 with Graves' hyperthyroidism that later progressed to Graves' ophthalmopathy. The material sequenced was blood. V and J are TRBV7-3 and TRBJ1-6; no firm D call. Written as DNA, the CDR3 is TGTGCCAGCAGCTTATTCCCTAATTCACCCCTCCACTTT. Translation: CASSLFPNSPLHF.